This entry lists 4 T cell receptor beta chains sequenced from one sample in a study of blood T cell repertoires in COVID-19. The table came from immunoSEQ multiplex PCR; TCRdb's copy has only in-frame clones and leaves some out. The top ten clones hold about 20% of a sample with about 75,000 clones, 70% to 85% of them seen once. The sequenced sample was peripheral blood. All receptors derive from a woman aged 45-65 years with acute or convalescent COVID-19.

CDR3 in amino acids: CATGWGTGDHNEQFF. The DNA of the CDR3 is TGTGCCACTGGGTGGGGGACAGGGGACCACAATGAGCAGTTCTTC. The chain couples TRBV24-1 to TRBJ2-1; 10 positions match TRBD1. Germline CDR1 and CDR2: KGHDR and SFDVKD. V shed 10 bases and J 5 bases; nucleotides not matched to a gene: 10. The CDR3 loop spans 15 amino acids.

This chain uses TRBV9 with TRBJ1-3, with unresolved D. The length of the CDR3 is 15 residues. V was pared by 0 bases and J by 0 bases, with 7 bases between. The germline gives CDR1 SGDLS, CDR2 YYNGEE. The chain's CDR3 is CASSVGASSGNTIYF. The CDR3 coding sequence is TGTGCCAGCAGCGTAGGGGCTTCCTCTGGAAACACCATATATTTT.

J is TRBJ2-3 and V is TRBV18, with TRBD2 matching 10 bases. Germline CDR1 KGHSH, CDR2 LQKENI. The CDR3 spans 15 residues. V was clipped by 4 bases and J by 4 bases; unmatched bases: 5. CDR3 amino acids: CASSQTSGVSDTQYF. DNA for the CDR3: TGTGCCAGCTCACAAACTAGCGGGGTATCAGATACGCAGTATTTT.

The rearrangement joins TRBV5-1 to TRBJ2-2; TRBD2 might be the D (8 bases). The CDR3 is 17 amino acids. The germline V gene has CDR1 SGHRS and CDR2 YFSETQ. Trimming stripped 5 bases from V and 6 bases from J, with 23 bases between. The CDR3 DNA reads as TGCGCCAGCAGTCCGTTCTCGCCGGGAGGGGGCGCCGGGGAGCTGTTTTTT. Translation gives CASSPFSPGGGAGELFF.